Presented here are 12 T cell receptor gamma chains from one specimen sequenced in a study of human gamma delta and Vdelta1 T cells. TCRdb re-processed the PCR reads via CATT. The sample carries about 3,900 gamma-chain clones, about a sixth recorded once. These receptors lack a known antigen. Sequencing used Vdelta1 gamma-delta T cells from blood grown in culture (DOT cells). The receptors here all came from a human donor in good health.

To note about this clone: It may be a read error: a sequence one base away is much more abundant. V and J are TRGV8 and TRGJ1 or TRGJ2. Germline CDR1 VENAVY, CDR2 YDSYNSRV. This CDR3 is built from 11 residues. The V and J ends lost 4 bases and 5 bases, in that order; junction bases with no gene match: 2. The CDR3 sequence is CATWEDYKKLF. The CDR3 bases are TGTGCCACCTGGGAGGATTATAAGAAACTCTTT.

The rearrangement links TRGV8 to TRGJ1 or TRGJ2. V was clipped by 2 bases and J by 10 bases; unmatched bases: 5. CDR1 is VENAVY, CDR2 YDSYNSRV, per germline. This CDR3 has 11 residues. CDR3 in DNA: TGTGCCACCTGGGATATCTCCAAGAAACTCTTT. Its translation is CATWDISKKLF.

This clone was counted a few times. A much larger clone differs from this one at a single base, so this may be a read error. V usage is TRGV2 and J usage is TRGJ1 or TRGJ2. Germline loops: CDR1 EGSNGY, CDR2 YDSYNSKV. The ends lost 0 bases at V and 3 bases at J; junction bases unmatched: 8. CDR3 size: 15 residues. This CDR3 reads CATWDGPQSYYKKLF. The DNA of the CDR3 is TGTGCCACCTGGGACGGGCCACAGAGTTATTATAAGAAACTCTTT.

This clone was seen only a few times. The chain employs TRGV9 and TRGJ1 or TRGJ2. Per germline, CDR1 GITISATS and CDR2 ISYDGTV (reference sequence). The CDR3 has 15 amino acids. With 1 base clipped from V and 7 bases from J, the junction kept 13 bases outside the gene matches. CDR3 DNA sequence: TGTGCCTTGTGGGAGGTCGAAAAAAGGTGCTATAAGAAACTCTTT. Its translation is CALWEVEKRCYKKLF.

The rearrangement joins TRGV4 to TRGJ1 or TRGJ2. Germline V gene sequence: CDR1 EGSTGY, CDR2 YDSYTSSV. The CDR3 runs to 10 residues. Trimming at V came to 7 bases and at J to 4 bases, leaving 1 base not matched to a gene. CDR3 sequence reads: CATCYYKKLF. In DNA, the CDR3 is TGTGCCACCTGCTATTATAAGAAACTCTTT.

To note about this clone: This could be a read error, since a much larger clone is one nucleotide away. V usage is TRGV4 and J usage is TRGJ1 or TRGJ2. This CDR3 has 13 residues. Per germline, CDR1 EGSTGY and CDR2 YDSYTSSV. V shed 0 bases, J shed 3 bases, and the junction held 2 bases outside the gene matches. CDR3: CATWDGRYYKKLF. In DNA form, the CDR3 reads TGTGCCACCTGGGATGGGCGTTATTATAAGAAACTCTTT.

The genes are TRGV4 and TRGJP2. The V gene end was trimmed by 5 bases and the J gene end by 8 bases; junction bases not matched to a gene: 5. Germline loops: CDR1 EGSTGY, CDR2 YDSYTSSV. This CDR3 has 12 amino acids. The CDR3, as DNA: TGTGCCACCTGGGTCGGGGATTGGATCAAGACGTTT. Its protein product is CATWVGDWIKTF.

Only a few counts were recorded for this clone. The chain couples TRGV9 to TRGJ1 or TRGJ2. Germline assignment: CDR1 GITISATS and CDR2 ISYDGTV (reference sequence). This CDR3 is built from 14 residues. Trimming removed 4 bases from V and 2 bases from J; junction bases left unmatched: 8. The CDR3 bases are TGTGCCTTGTGGGAAAGGTATGATTATTATAAGAAACTCTTT. It translates to CALWERYDYYKKLF.

Only a few counts were recorded for this clone. The V and J genes are TRGV2 and TRGJP2. The CDR3 runs 18 residues. Germline V gives CDR1 EGSNGY, CDR2 YDSYNSKV. Trimming took 0 bases from V and 0 from J; bases not matched to a gene: 10. The CDR3 nucleotides are TGTGCCACCTGGGACGGGGGGGTGGTGTATAGTAGTGATTGGATCAAGACGTTT. This sequence encodes CATWDGGVVYSSDWIKTF.

By share, this clone counts as medium-sized. The V gene is TRGV4, the J gene TRGJ1 or TRGJ2. In germline, CDR1 is EGSTGY, CDR2 YDSYTSSV. Germline trimming cut 2 bases from V and 6 bases from J; bases unmatched to any gene: 7. This CDR3 is 13 amino acids long. CDR3 DNA sequence: TGTGCCACCTGGGATGACGGGGGTTATAAGAAACTCTTT. This gives the protein CATWDDGGYKKLF.

The V gene is TRGV9, the J gene TRGJ1 or TRGJ2. The CDR3 sequence is 12 residues long. Germline V gene lookup returns CDR1 GITISATS and CDR2 ISYDGTV (reference sequence). Unmatched junction bases numbered 1, after V lost 0 bases and J lost 5 bases. This CDR3 reads CALWEVNYKKLF. The CDR3 DNA sequence: TGTGCCTTGTGGGAGGTGAATTATAAGAAACTCTTT.

By frequency in the sample, this clone is medium-sized. This sample includes further DNA sequences coding for the same CDR3. V is TRGV2 and J is TRGJP2. The V segment lost 3 bases and the J segment 3 bases; nucleotides outside the gene matches: 1. CDR3 length: 13 amino acids. Germline values: CDR1 EGSNGY, CDR2 YDSYNSKV. CDR3 nucleotides: TGTGCCACCTGGGACCGTAGTGATTGGATCAAGACGTTT. It yields the protein CATWDRSDWIKTF.